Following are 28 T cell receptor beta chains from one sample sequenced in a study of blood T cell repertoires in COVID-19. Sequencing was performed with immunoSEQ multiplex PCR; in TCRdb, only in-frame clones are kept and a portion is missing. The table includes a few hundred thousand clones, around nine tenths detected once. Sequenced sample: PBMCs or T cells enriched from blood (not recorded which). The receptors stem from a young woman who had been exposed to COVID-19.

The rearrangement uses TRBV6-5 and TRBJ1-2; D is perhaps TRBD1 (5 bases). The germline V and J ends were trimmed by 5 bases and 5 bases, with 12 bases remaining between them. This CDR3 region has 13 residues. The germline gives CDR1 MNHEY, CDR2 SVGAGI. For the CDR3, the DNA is TGTGCCAGCAGTCAGGGTAGTACTTATGGCTACACCTTC. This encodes CASSQGSTYGYTF.

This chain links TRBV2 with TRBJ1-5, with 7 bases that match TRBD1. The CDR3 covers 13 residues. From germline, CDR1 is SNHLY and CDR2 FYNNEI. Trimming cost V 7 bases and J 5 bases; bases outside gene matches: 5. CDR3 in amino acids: CASTRDRDQPQHF. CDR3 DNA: TGTGCCAGCACCCGCGACAGGGATCAGCCCCAGCATTTT.

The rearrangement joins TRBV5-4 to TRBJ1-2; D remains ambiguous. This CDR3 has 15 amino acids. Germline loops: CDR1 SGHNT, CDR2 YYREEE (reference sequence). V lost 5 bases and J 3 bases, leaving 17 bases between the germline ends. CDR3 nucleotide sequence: TGTGCCAGCAGACCCGAACCAAGCTCGGACTATGGCTACACCTTC. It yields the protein CASRPEPSSDYGYTF.

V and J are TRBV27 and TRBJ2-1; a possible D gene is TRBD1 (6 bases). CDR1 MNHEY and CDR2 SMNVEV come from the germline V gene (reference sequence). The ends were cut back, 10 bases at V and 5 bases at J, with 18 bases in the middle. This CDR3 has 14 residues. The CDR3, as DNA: TGTGCCACCGCCAGGGGCTCCCCCAACAATGAGCAGTTCTTC. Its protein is CATARGSPNNEQFF.

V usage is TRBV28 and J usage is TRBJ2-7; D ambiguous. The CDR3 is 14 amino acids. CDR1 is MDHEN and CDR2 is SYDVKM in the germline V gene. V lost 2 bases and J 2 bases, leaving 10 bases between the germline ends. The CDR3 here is CASSLGQITYEQYF. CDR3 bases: TGTGCCAGCAGTTTAGGCCAAATCACCTACGAGCAGTACTTC.

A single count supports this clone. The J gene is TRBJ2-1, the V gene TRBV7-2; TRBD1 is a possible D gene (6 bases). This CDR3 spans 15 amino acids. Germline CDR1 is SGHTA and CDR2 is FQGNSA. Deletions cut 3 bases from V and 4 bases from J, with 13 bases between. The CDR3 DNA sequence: TGTGCCAGCAGCTTTTCGGGACACCCGTACAATGAGCAGTTCTTC. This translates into CASSFSGHPYNEQFF.

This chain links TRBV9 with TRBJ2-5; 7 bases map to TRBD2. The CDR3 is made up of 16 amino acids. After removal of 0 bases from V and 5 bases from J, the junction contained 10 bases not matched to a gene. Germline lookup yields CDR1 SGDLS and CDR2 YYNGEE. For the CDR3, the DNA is TGTGCCAGCAGCGTAGAGCCTAGCGGAGGCAGTGAGACCCAGTACTTC. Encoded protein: CASSVEPSGGSETQYF.

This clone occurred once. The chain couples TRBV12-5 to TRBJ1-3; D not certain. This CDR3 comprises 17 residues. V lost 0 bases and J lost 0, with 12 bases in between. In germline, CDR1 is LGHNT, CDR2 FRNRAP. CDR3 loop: CASGLVLGEISGNTIYF. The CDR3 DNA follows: TGTGCTAGTGGTTTGGTATTGGGCGAGATCTCTGGAAACACCATATATTTT.

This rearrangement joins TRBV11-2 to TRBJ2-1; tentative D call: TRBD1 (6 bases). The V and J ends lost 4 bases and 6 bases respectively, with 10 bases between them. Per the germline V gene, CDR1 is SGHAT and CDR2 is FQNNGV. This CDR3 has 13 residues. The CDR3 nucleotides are TGTGCCAGCAGCTCCGGACAGAGCAATGAGCAGTTCTTC. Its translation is CASSSGQSNEQFF.

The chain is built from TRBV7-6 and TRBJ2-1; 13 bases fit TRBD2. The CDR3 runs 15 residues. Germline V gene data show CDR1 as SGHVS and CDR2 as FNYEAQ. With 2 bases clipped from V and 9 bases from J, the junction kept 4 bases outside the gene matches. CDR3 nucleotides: TGTGCCAGCAGCTTAACTAGCGGGAGGGAGAGTGAGCAGTTCTTC. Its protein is CASSLTSGRESEQFF.

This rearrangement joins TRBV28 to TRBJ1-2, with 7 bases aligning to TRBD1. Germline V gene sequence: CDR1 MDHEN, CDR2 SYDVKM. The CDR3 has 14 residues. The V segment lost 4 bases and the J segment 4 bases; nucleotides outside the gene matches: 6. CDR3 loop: CASSSAGQLYGYTF. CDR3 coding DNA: TGTGCCAGCAGTTCTGCGGGACAGCTCTATGGCTACACCTTC.

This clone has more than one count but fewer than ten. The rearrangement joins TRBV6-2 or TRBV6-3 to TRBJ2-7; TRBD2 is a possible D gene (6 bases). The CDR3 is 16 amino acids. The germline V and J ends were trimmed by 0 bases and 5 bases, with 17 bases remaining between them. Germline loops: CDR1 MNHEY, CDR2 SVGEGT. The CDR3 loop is CASSYSAGKSTNEQYF. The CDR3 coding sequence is TGTGCCAGCAGTTACTCGGCGGGGAAGAGTACCAACGAGCAGTACTTC.

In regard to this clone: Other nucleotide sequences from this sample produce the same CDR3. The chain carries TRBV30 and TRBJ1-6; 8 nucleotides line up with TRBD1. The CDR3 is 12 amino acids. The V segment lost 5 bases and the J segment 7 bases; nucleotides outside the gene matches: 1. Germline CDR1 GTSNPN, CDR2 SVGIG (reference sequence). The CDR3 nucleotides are TGTGCCTGGGGACAGGGCAATTCACCCCTCCACTTT. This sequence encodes CAWGQGNSPLHF.

DNA of the CDR3: TGTGCCAGCAGCTTAGCGGAGGACGGCTACACCTTC. This codes for CASSLAEDGYTF. The J gene is TRBJ1-2, the V gene TRBV7-9, with no clear D. The V end lost 0 bases, the J end lost 8 bases, and 7 bases lay between the germline ends. Germline loops: CDR1 SEHNR, CDR2 FQNEAQ (reference sequence). The CDR3 runs 12 residues.

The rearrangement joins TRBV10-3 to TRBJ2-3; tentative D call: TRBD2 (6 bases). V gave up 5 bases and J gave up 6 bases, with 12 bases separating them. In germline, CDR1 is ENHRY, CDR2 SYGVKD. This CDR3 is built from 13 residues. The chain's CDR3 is CAISPHLADTQYF. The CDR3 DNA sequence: TGTGCCATCAGTCCGCACCTAGCGGATACGCAGTATTTT.

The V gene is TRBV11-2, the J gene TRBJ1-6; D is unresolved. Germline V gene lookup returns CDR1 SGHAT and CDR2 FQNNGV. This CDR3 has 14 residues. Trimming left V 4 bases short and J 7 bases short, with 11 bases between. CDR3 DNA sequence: TGTGCCAGCAGCTGGGAGGGTAGGAATTCACCCCTCCACTTT. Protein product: CASSWEGRNSPLHF.

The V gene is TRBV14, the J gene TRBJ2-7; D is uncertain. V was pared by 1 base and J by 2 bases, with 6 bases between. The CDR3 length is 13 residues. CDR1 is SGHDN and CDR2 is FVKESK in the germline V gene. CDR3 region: CASSQGHTYEQYF. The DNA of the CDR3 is TGTGCCAGCAGCCAAGGACACACCTACGAGCAGTACTTC.

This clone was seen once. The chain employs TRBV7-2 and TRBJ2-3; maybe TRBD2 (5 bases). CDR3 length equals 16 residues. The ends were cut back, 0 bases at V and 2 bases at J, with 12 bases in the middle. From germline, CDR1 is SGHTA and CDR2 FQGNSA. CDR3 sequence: CASSLAGRDDTDTQYF. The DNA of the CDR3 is TGTGCCAGCAGCTTAGCTGGACGGGATGACACAGATACGCAGTATTTT.

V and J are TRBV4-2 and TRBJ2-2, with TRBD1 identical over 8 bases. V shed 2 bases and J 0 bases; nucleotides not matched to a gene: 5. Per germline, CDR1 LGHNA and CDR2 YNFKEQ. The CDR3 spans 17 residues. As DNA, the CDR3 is TGTGCCAGCAGCCAACGCGGGACAGGTCCGAACACCGGGGAGCTGTTTTTT. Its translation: CASSQRGTGPNTGELFF.

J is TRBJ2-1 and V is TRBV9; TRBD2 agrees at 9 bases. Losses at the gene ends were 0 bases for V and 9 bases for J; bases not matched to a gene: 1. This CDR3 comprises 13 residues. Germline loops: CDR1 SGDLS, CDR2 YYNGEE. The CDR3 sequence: CASSVVAGAEQFF. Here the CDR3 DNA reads TGTGCCAGCAGCGTAGTAGCGGGAGCTGAGCAGTTCTTC.

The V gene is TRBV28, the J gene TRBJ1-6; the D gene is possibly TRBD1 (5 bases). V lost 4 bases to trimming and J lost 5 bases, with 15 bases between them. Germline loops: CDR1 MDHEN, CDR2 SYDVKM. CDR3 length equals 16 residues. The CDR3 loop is CASSSLGVGDNSPLHF. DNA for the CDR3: TGTGCCAGCAGTTCCCTAGGGGTCGGAGATAATTCACCCCTCCACTTT. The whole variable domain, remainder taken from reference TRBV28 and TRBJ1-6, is DVKVTQSSRYLVKRTGEKVFLECVQDMDHENMFWYRQDPGLGLRLIYFSYDVKMKEKGDIPEGYSVSREKKERFSLILESASTNQTSMYLCASSSLGVGDNSPLHFGNGTRLTVT.

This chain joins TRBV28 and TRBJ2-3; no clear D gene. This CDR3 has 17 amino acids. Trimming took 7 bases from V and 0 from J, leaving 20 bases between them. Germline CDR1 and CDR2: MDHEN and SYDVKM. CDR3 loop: CASTPPIQATSTDTQYF. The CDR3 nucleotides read TGTGCCAGCACCCCCCCTATCCAGGCAACTAGCACAGATACGCAGTATTTT.

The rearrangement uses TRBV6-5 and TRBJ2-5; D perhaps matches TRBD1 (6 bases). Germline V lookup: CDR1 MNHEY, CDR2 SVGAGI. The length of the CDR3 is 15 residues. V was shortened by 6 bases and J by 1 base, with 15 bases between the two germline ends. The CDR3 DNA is TGTGCCAGCAGCCCGGACAGCCACCCCCAAGAGACCCAGTACTTC. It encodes CASSPDSHPQETQYF.

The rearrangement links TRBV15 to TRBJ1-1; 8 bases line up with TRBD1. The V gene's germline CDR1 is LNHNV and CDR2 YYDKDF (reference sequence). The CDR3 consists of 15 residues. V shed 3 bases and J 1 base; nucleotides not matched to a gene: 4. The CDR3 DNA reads TGTGCCACCAGCAGGGACAGGGCCCCGAACACTGAAGCTTTCTTT. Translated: CATSRDRAPNTEAFF. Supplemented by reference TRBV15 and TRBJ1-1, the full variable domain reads DAMVIQNPRYQVTQFGKPVTLSCSQTLNHNVMYWYQQKSSQAPKLLFHYYDKDFNNEADTPDNFQSRRPNTSFCFLDIRSPGLGDTAMYLCATSRDRAPNTEAFFGQGTRLTVV.

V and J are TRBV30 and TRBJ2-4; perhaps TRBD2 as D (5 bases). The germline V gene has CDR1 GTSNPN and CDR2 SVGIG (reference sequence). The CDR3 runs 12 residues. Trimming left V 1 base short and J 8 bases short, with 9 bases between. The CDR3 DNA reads TGTGCCTGGAGTGCGAGCGGAGACATTCAGTACTTC. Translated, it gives CAWSASGDIQYF.

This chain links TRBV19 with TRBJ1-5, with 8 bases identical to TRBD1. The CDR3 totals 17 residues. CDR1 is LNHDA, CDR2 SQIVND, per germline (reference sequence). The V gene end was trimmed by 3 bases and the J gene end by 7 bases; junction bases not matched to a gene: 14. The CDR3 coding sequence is TGTGCCAGTAGTATGAGAGGACAGGGACTAATCGACCAGCCCCAGCATTTT. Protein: CASSMRGQGLIDQPQHF.

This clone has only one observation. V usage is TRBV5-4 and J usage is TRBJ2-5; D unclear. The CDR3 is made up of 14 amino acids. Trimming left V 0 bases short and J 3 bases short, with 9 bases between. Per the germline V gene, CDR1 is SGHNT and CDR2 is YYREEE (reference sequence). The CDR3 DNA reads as TGTGCCAGCAGCTTGGGTCGTCAGAAAGAGACCCAGTACTTC. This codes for CASSLGRQKETQYF.

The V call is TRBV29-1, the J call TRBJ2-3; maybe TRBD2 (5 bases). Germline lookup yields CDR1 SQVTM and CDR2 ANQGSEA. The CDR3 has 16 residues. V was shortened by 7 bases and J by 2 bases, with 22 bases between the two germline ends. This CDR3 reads CSAGLDPLGITDTQYF. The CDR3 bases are TGCAGCGCTGGACTGGATCCGTTAGGTATCACAGATACGCAGTATTTT.